A few counts support the clone carrying this T cell receptor beta chain. Its specificity is unknown. V was pared by 1 base and J by 7 bases, with 7 bases of the junction left unmatched. The CDR3 covers 15 residues. This entry comes from a study of T-cell memory formation after mild COVID-19. As for the study in general: TCR clustering was largely donor specific.

TCRdb independently ran MiXCR on the 5' RACE reads; one entry per CDR3 protein. The sample comprises around 340,000 distinct CDR3 sequences, around an eighth of which are singletons, and roughly a fifth rests with the top ten. Whole-study results and caveats: Contracting CD4+ clones were located mainly in CM and EM, and CD8+ clones in EMRA. A subset of responding clones appeared in pre-infection memory, suggesting cross-reactive memory joined. Clones that contracted from day 15 to 85 were balanced CD4/CD8, while later expanders leaned CD4+.

The sequence was obtained from a man aged 18 to 30 who had mild COVID-19 (a few samples of this study predate the infection). Cell type and time point are not known. The specimen was PBMCs or a T cell subset sorted from them (not recorded which). The V and J genes are TRBV12-3 or TRBV12-4 and TRBJ2-1; 7 bases align to TRBD1. CDR3 loop: CASSLVQGWGNEQFF. The CDR3 nucleotides are TGTGCCAGCAGTTTAGTACAGGGGTGGGGGAATGAGCAGTTCTTC.